Listed below are T cell receptor beta chains from one sample, sequenced in a study of radiotherapy plus CTLA-4 blockade in lung cancer. Using immunoSEQ multiplex PCR, the repertoire was profiled, and TCRdb retains in-frame clones only, with some absent. The sample yields tens of thousands of clones, 70% to 85% seen once. The sample here was peripheral blood, taken from a patient treated with radiotherapy plus ipilimumab. These receptors originate from a human donor with non-small cell lung cancer who had a complete response to radiotherapy plus ipilimumab. CDR3s include the opening cysteine and the closing phenylalanine or tryptophan. D genes are given only for firm matches. The size field is filled for only some rows; it gives once, few, many or a size class.

TRBJ2-7	.	TRBV7-6	.	TGTGCCAGCAGCTTATGGCTAACATCCTACGAGCAGTACTTC	CASSLWLTSYEQYF
TRBJ2-3	.	TRBV9	.	TGTGCCAGCAGCGACCCGGCGAGCACAGATACGCAGTATTTT	CASSDPASTDTQYF
TRBJ2-1	.	TRBV4-3	.	TGCGCCAGCAGCCAAGAAATAATTGACAGATACTACAATGAGCAGTTCTTC	CASSQEIIDRYYNEQFF
TRBJ1-2	.	TRBV18	.	TGTGCCAGCTCACCGGGAGGAAACCCTAACTATGGCTACACCTTC	CASSPGGNPNYGYTF
TRBJ1-5	TRBD1	TRBV5-1	.	TGCGCCAGCAGCTTGGGGGACAGGGGGGATCAGCCCCAGCATTTT	CASSLGDRGDQPQHF
TRBJ1-6	TRBD1	TRBV7-6	.	TGTGCCAGCAGCTTAGCCGGGACAGGGGGTTCACCCCTCCACTTT	CASSLAGTGGSPLHF
TRBJ1-2	TRBD1	TRBV7-8	.	TGTGCCAGCAGCTTAGGACAGGGGGCTAACTATGGCTACACCTTC	CASSLGQGANYGYTF
TRBJ1-1	.	TRBV7-2	.	TGTGCCAGCAGCGAACGGTACGACACTGAAGCTTTCTTT	CASSERYDTEAFF
TRBJ1-5	.	TRBV7-2	.	TGTGCCAGCAGCCCTCAGGGAAGCAATAGGCCCCAGCATTTT	CASSPQGSNRPQHF
TRBJ2-1	.	TRBV4-3	.	TGCGCCAGCAGCCTTCTGTCGGGTTACAATGAGCAGTTCTTC	CASSLLSGYNEQFF
TRBJ1-2	.	TRBV30	.	TGTGCCTGGAGTGTAGGGGGGTTTAACTATGGCTACACCTTC	CAWSVGGFNYGYTF
TRBJ1-5	.	TRBV28	.	TGTGCCAGCCGACCTCGGGGGAGCAATCAGCCCCAGCATTTT	CASRPRGSNQPQHF
TRBJ2-1	TRBD2	TRBV6-7	once	TGTGCCAGCAGCACCTCGGGACTAGCGGCCTACAATGAGCAGTTCTTC	CASSTSGLAAYNEQFF
TRBJ1-2	TRBD1	TRBV5-1	.	TGCGCCAGCAGCCTCGGGACAGGATTATATGGCTACACCTTC	CASSLGTGLYGYTF
TRBJ1-1	TRBD1	TRBV28	.	TGTGCCAGCAGTTTGACAGGGGGCGGTTTGAACACTGAAGCTTTCTTT	CASSLTGGGLNTEAFF
TRBJ2-7	TRBD2	TRBV18	.	TGTGCCAGCTCAGACCCCGGGACTAGCGGCTACGAGCAGTACTTC	CASSDPGTSGYEQYF
TRBJ1-3	.	TRBV11-2	.	TGTGCCAGCAGTTTCGGAGTTAGCGGAAACACCATATATTTT	CASSFGVSGNTIYF
TRBJ2-1	.	TRBV6-5	.	TGTGCCAGCAGTTACTTGGATCCTAGAGGTGAGCAGTTCTTC	CASSYLDPRGEQFF
TRBJ2-3	.	TRBV6-1	few	TGTGCCAGCAGTGCCCGATATTCAGATACGCAGTATTTT	CASSARYSDTQYF
TRBJ2-1	TRBD1	TRBV4-3	.	TGCGCCAGCAGCCAGAGACCCTCCAGGGGCAGGGGGCAAAGGAATGAGCAGTTCTTC	CASSQRPSRGRGQRNEQFF
TRBJ2-4	.	TRBV30	.	TGTGCCTGGAGTGGTAACAGGCCCCTAGCCAAAAACATTCAGTACTTC	CAWSGNRPLAKNIQYF
TRBJ2-3	TRBD1	TRBV6-1	.	TGTGCCAGCAGCCAGGGGGTGAGGACAGATACGCAGTATTTT	CASSQGVRTDTQYF
TRBJ2-6	.	TRBV30	once	TGTGCCTGGAGTGTCGGTCTTCGCTCTGGGGCCAACGTCCTGACTTTC	CAWSVGLRSGANVLTF
TRBJ1-4	TRBD1	TRBV11-2	.	TGTGCCAGCAGCTCAACCGGGACAGTGTTTGAAAAACTGTTTTTT	CASSSTGTVFEKLFF
TRBJ2-5	TRBD2	TRBV10-3	.	TGTGCCATCAGTGAGCCCAGCGGGGGGCGACAAGAGACCCAGTACTTC	CAISEPSGGRQETQYF
TRBJ2-5	.	TRBV9	.	TGTGCCAGCAGCGTAGACCCTGGGCCAAAGTACTTC	CASSVDPGPKYF
TRBJ1-4	.	TRBV20-1	.	TGCAGTGCTAGACAGGGTGAAAAACTGTTTTTT	CSARQGEKLFF
TRBJ1-3	.	TRBV19	many	TGTGCCAGTATCATGCTCCCGGGAAACACCATATATTTT	CASIMLPGNTIYF
TRBJ2-4	.	TRBV7-2	.	TGTGCCAGCAGCTTAGGCCTAGCCCAGTACTTC	CASSLGLAQYF
TRBJ2-7	TRBD1	TRBV4-1	.	TGCGCCAGCAGCCAAGGGGACAGGGGGTACTACGAGCAGTACTTC	CASSQGDRGYYEQYF
TRBJ2-1	.	TRBV10-2	.	TGCGCCAGCACCCGCGCAGACCTTAACAATGAGCAGTTCTTC	CASTRADLNNEQFF
TRBJ1-5	TRBD1	TRBV30	.	TGTGCCTGGCAGGGGGCTAGGCTTCAGCCCCAGCATTTT	CAWQGARLQPQHF
TRBJ2-5	.	TRBV30	.	TGTGCCTGGAGTGGGTCCCGTTTAGAGACCCAGTACTTC	CAWSGSRLETQYF
TRBJ1-5	TRBD1	TRBV30	once	TGTGCCTGGAGCGATGGACAGGGAGTATTCCGGGGGAGCAATCAGCCCCAGCATTTT	CAWSDGQGVFRGSNQPQHF
TRBJ1-1	.	TRBV6-6	.	TGTGCCAGCACGGGGAACACTGAAGCTTTCTTT	CASTGNTEAFF
TRBJ1-1	TRBD1	TRBV11-3	few	TGTGCCAGCAGCTTAGCGGACAGGGCCTTCGGGGACACTGAAGCTTTCTTT	CASSLADRAFGDTEAFF
TRBJ1-2	TRBD1	TRBV6-5	.	TGTGCCAGCAGCCCGGACAGGGCTTATGGCTACACCTTC	CASSPDRAYGYTF
TRBJ1-2	.	TRBV5-4	.	TGTGCCAGCAGCTCAATGACATTCTATGGCTACACCTTC	CASSSMTFYGYTF
TRBJ2-3	TRBD2	TRBV5-1	.	TGCGCCAGCAGCCCCGCTAGCGGGCTTAGCACAGATACGCAGTATTTT	CASSPASGLSTDTQYF
TRBJ2-7	TRBD1	TRBV6-5	.	TGTGCCAGCAGAAGGGACAGCTTCTCCTACGAGCAGTACTTC	CASRRDSFSYEQYF
TRBJ1-1	TRBD1	TRBV18	.	TGTGCCAGCTCCCCTGCTCAGGCAGGGGGCTTTGGGGTCACTCCGCGCCTCTTCTTT	CASSPAQAGGFGVTPRLFF
TRBJ2-1	TRBD2	TRBV27	.	TGTGCCATCAAGTTTATACTAGCGGGAGCTGAGCAGTTCTTC	CAIKFILAGAEQFF
TRBJ1-1	TRBD1	TRBV5-4	.	TGTGCCAGCAGCTTGCAGGGGGCCGGTGCTGAAGCTTTCTTT	CASSLQGAGAEAFF
TRBJ1-5	.	TRBV2	.	TGTGCCAGCAGTGAGAGAGAGGTTCAGCCCCAGCATTTT	CASSEREVQPQHF
TRBJ1-4	TRBD1	TRBV19	.	TGTGCCAGTAGACCTCCGGGACAGCCAAATGAAAAACTGTTTTTT	CASRPPGQPNEKLFF
TRBJ1-2	.	TRBV7-9	.	TGTGCCAGCAACCCTCGGGATTATAACTATGGCTACACCTTC	CASNPRDYNYGYTF
TRBJ1-6	TRBD1	TRBV5-6	.	TGTGCCAGCAGCCGACTCGACAGGGGTAATTCACCCCTCCACTTT	CASSRLDRGNSPLHF
TRBJ2-1	TRBD2	TRBV7-2	few	TGTGCCAGCAGGGCCAGCGGGAGCAATGAGCAGTTCTTC	CASRASGSNEQFF
TRBJ2-7	.	TRBV10-1	.	TGCGCCAGCAGTGCGGACCGAGCCTACGAGCAGTACTTC	CASSADRAYEQYF
TRBJ1-2	TRBD1	TRBV7-2	.	TGTGCCAGCAGCCGAGGAGGCAGGGGGCCGGGTGGCTACACCTTC	CASSRGGRGPGGYTF
TRBJ1-2	.	TRBV7-8	.	TGTGCCAGCAGCCCATATACAGGGAAAGACTATGGCTACACCTTC	CASSPYTGKDYGYTF
TRBJ2-7	TRBD2	TRBV27	.	TGTGCCAGCAGTTTCGGAGGCGGGGGCTACGAGCAGTACTTC	CASSFGGGGYEQYF
TRBJ2-7	.	TRBV9	few	TGTGCCAGCGGCAAGCAGGGCAACGAGCAGTACTTC	CASGKQGNEQYF